This entry describes one T cell receptor gamma chain. The antigen it recognizes is unknown. No DNA is shown, since the ends of the CDR3 on it are uncertain; the CDR3 is the one TCRdb lists. Genomic DNA from peripheral blood mononuclear cells isolated from patients and controls was used for TCR sequencing. As controls, around 23 healthy adult blood donors (median age roughly 70 years; around 12 males and approximately 11 females) were included and were matched to patients for age and sex. From the cysteine up to the phenylalanine, the CDR3 has a length of 21 residues. This record belongs to a study of gamma delta lymphoproliferative disorders and STAT genes (dated by TCRdb to between 2017 and 2018). Context from the whole study: Gamma-chain libraries were prepared from at least 50 ng of genomic DNA using the LymphoTrack Dx TCRG Assay. To confirm the results, all delta-chain samples and a couple of gamma-chain samples were sequenced a second time. Within a larger immunophenotypic and STAT-mutation study, TCR gamma and delta CDR3 repertoires were profiled by deep sequencing in Tgammadelta lymphoproliferative disease patients and healthy controls. Because no corresponding Invivoscribe delta assay was available, delta-chain libraries were prepared according to the standard operating procedure of the EuroClonality-NGS working group.

The full study reports these points: Nearly all major gamma and delta clonotypes of patients were found to be public, being shared with at least one healthy donor, and only a couple of gamma clonotypes were found to be private to disease. When whole repertoires were clustered, gamma repertoires from patients grouped apart from those of healthy controls, but delta repertoires did not separate between the groups. Control T cells likely spanned varied maturation stages, while leukemic cells were skewed toward terminal effectors, potentially limiting patient-control comparisons. The authors pointed out that NGS specificity may be lower at low frequencies, so whether leukemic clones are public or private needs to be confirmed.

Both library preparation methods relied on multiplex PCR with primers aimed at conserved V and J regions of the TCR genes. Purified and pooled amplicons were sequenced on an Illumina MiSeq platform. The study's processing was this. MiXCR performed V(D)J alignment, clonotype assembly and translation, and VDJtools was used for functionality assessment and CDR3 repertoire analyses. The IMGT definition of CDR3 was applied, and only productive sequences using functional genes were analyzed, with ORF genes and pseudogenes left out. A custom Python script searched for identical amino acid CDR3s of major clonotypes (frequency >=5%) across all patients and controls. A one-sided non-parametric Wilcoxon test was used to compare clonotype frequencies in patients versus controls. TCRdb recomputed clones from the public reads with CATT; identical DNA rows were then combined. The V and J calls come from TCRdb's annotation, not from the publication. This sample is represented by 3,500 to 4,500 gamma-chain clones; roughly 7% of them were singletons. Together, the top ten hold 34% of the sample.

Material for sequencing was blood. This sequence was found in a human donor in good health. TRGV10 is the V gene, and the J gene was not called. TRGV10 counts as an open reading frame of uncertain function. The CDR3 corresponds to CAAWDYRCWGIRNSLAVEQHF.